This TCR beta chain derives from a study of OX40 agonist ivuxolimab in advanced cancers. This table comes from immunoSEQ multiplex PCR, and its TCRdb copy is limited to in-frame clones, with some not included. This sample has 12,000 or so clones; roughly 86% occur once, and the top ten carry roughly 29%. The CDR3 length is 16 residues. Deletions cut 0 bases from V and 5 bases from J, with 13 bases between. Germline V lookup: CDR1 SGHVS, CDR2 FNYEAQ. Sequenced here: CD4+ or CD8+ T cells sorted from blood, sampled in a trial of the OX40 agonist ivuxolimab. The gene calls are TRBV7-6 and TRBJ1-4, with D maybe TRBD1 (6 bases). The sequence was obtained from an adult with an advanced solid tumor such as melanoma, head and neck, liver or kidney cancer. The CDR3 sequence is CASSLAGGGMNEKLFF. CDR3 nucleotides: TGTGCCAGCAGCTTAGCAGGGGGGGGGATGAATGAAAAACTGTTTTTT.